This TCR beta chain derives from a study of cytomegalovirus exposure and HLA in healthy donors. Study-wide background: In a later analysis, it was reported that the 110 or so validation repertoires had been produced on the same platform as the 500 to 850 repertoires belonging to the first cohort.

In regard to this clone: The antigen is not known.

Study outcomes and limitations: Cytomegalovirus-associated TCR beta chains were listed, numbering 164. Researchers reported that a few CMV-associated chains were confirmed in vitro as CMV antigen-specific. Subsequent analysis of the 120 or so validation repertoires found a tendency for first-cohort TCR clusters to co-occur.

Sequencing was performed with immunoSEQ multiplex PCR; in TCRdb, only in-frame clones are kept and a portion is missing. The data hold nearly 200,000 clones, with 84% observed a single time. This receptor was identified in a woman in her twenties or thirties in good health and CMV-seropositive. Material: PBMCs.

The CDR3 DNA follows: TGTGCCAGCGGTGACAGGGGGCGTTGGGACACCATATATTTT. Encoded protein: CASGDRGRWDTIYF. The chain combines TRBV27 with TRBJ1-3; 10 nucleotides align to TRBD1. This CDR3 region has 14 residues. Germline-derived CDR1 and CDR2 are MNHEY and SMNVEV (reference sequence). Unmatched junction bases numbered 9, after V lost 8 bases and J lost 8 bases.